This T cell receptor (beta chain) was captured by sequencing in a study of cytomegalovirus exposure and HLA in healthy donors (TCRdb year 2017). Broadly, across the study: A later analysis indicated that the 130 or so validation repertoires were generated on the platform also employed for the 700 or so repertoires of the first cohort. The study aimed to test whether signatures of past pathogen exposure could be identified by cataloging public T cell receptors. A separate validation cohort of about 110 different subjects was used in addition to the roughly 670-subject first cohort. The study combined high-throughput TCR immunosequencing, statistical association of individual TCRs with disease status, and machine learning to predict cytomegalovirus infection status.

Library preparation employed the immunoSEQ multiplex PCR assay. Under the source paper's analysis protocol: To diagnose cytomegalovirus status from the catalog of TCR beta chain sequences, a statistical classification framework was built. Sourced from immuneACCESS, this table was stored by TCRdb with only in-frame sequences that have V and J called. A share of the clones is absent; for the studies checked, an unresolved V gene accounts for under half, and the remainder has no known explanation. The V and J calls and clone size come from that table; D and trimming were worked out from the DNA. Across this sample there are about 340,000 clones, with approximately 90% seen only once. Of the sample, about 0.8% falls within the top ten clones. Note on this clone: There is no known antigen for this receptor. Base qualities are missing; no much larger clone stands one base away.

The research as a whole found: The classifier was reported to diagnose cytomegalovirus status with high specificity and sensitivity in both the original cohort and the validation cohort. A total of about 180 TCR beta chains were listed by the study as associated with cytomegalovirus. All 120 or so repertoires were used to score co-occurrence in the validation cohort in a later analysis, because that analysis had no HLA typing for the cohort. Three of the identified cytomegalovirus-associated TCR beta chains were confirmed in vitro to be specific for cytomegalovirus antigens. Most TCR sequences were observed very rarely across donors, whereas some public TCRs were present in many individuals. A later analysis found that TCRs clustered in the first cohort also tended to co-occur in the approximately 120 validation repertoires, with approximately 94% of cluster scores above 0. According to the authors, the approach could potentially be generalized to other disease states and immunological phenotypes.

The germline V gene (reference sequence) gives CDR1 as SGHNT and CDR2 as YYREEE. V is cut by 5 bases and J by 2 bases, and the space between the germline ends is 22 bases. Reading from cysteine to phenylalanine, the CDR3 counts 17 amino acids. The retained sequence is limited to the CDR3, 51 bases, with the frame set at the first base. The donors were included in the validation cohort of approximately 130 subjects, a group kept apart from the 666-subject first cohort. This TCR was sampled from a woman in her late teens or twenties in good health and CMV-seronegative. The material sequenced was PBMCs. The sequence links TRBV5-4 to TRBJ2-5; perhaps TRBD2 is the D gene, with 6 bases matching. CDR3 sequence: CASSWGRPGTGQETQYF. The DNA sequence reads TGTGCCAGCAGTTGGGGCCGACCCGGGACTGGTCAAGAGACCCAGTACTTC.